These 8 T cell receptor beta chains were all obtained from the same sample, sequenced in a study of T cells expressing NK-cell markers. From its re-call of the 5' RACE reads, TCRdb lists each CDR3 protein once, without DNA. The listing contains almost 450,000 distinct CDR3 sequences. The specimen sequenced was blood T cells: a sorted CD56 or NKG2C T cell subset, CD4+ or CD8+ T cells, or bulk PBMC T cells (not recorded which). Receptors originate from a woman aged 18-70 years in good health.

The V call is TRBV6-1, the J call TRBJ2-7; TCRdb gives TRBD1 as the D gene, but with no DNA this cannot be confirmed. In germline, CDR1 is MNHNS, CDR2 SASEGT. CDR3 length: 14 residues. CDR3 sequence: CASSKTGSYYEQYF.

CDR3 sequence reads: CASSPGQGVDEQYF. The chain combines TRBV6-1 with TRBJ2-7; TCRdb's assignment of TRBD1 cannot be checked, as there is no DNA. Per germline, CDR1 MNHNS and CDR2 SASEGT. The CDR3 consists of 14 residues.

V and J are TRBV29-1 and TRBJ2-6; with no DNA, the TCRdb D assignment of TRBD1 cannot be verified. This CDR3 has 15 amino acids. Germline loops: CDR1 SQVTM, CDR2 ANQGSEA. This CDR3 reads CSVTGLVSGANVLTF.

This chain joins TRBV3-1 and TRBJ2-2; TCRdb's D call, TRBD1, is unchecked because there is no DNA. The CDR3 has 14 residues. The germline gives CDR1 LGHDT, CDR2 YNNKEL (reference sequence). CDR3 sequence: CASSPGGVTGELFF.

This chain uses TRBV4-3 with TRBJ2-6. The CDR3 length is 16 residues. Per the germline V gene, CDR1 is LGHNA and CDR2 is YSLEER. This chain's CDR3 is CASSQTVGSGANVLTF.

This chain connects TRBV20-1 to TRBJ2-6; TCRdb lists TRBD1, though no DNA is available to test this call. Germline V gene lookup returns CDR1 DFQATT and CDR2 SNEGSKA (reference sequence). The CDR3 is 14 residues long. CDR3 in amino acids: CSAGQGDGANVLTF.

The chain employs TRBV11-2 and TRBJ2-2; TCRdb calls TRBD1, which cannot be checked without DNA. The CDR3 is 16 residues long. From germline, CDR1 is SGHAT and CDR2 FQNNGV. The CDR3 protein is CASSLGPASNTGELFF.

The chain links TRBV5-5 to TRBJ1-1; the TRBD1 assignment by TCRdb is unverifiable without DNA. This CDR3 is built from 16 residues. Germline lookup yields CDR1 SGHKS and CDR2 YYEKEE (reference sequence). This CDR3 is CASSGGVGTLNTEAFF.